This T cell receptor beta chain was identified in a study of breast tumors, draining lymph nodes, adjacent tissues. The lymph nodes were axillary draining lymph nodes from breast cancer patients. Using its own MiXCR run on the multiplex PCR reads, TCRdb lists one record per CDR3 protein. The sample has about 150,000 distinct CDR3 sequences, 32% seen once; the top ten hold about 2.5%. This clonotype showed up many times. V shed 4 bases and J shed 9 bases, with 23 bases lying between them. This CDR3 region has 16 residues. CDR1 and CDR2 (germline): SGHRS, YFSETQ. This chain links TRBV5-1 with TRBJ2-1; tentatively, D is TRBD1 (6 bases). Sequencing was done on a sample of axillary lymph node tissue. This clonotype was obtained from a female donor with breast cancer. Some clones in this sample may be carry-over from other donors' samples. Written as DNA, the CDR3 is TGCGCCAGCAGCCCGCAGGCCCAGGGGTTCGTAAGTGAGCAGTTCTTC. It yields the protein CASSPQAQGFVSEQFF.